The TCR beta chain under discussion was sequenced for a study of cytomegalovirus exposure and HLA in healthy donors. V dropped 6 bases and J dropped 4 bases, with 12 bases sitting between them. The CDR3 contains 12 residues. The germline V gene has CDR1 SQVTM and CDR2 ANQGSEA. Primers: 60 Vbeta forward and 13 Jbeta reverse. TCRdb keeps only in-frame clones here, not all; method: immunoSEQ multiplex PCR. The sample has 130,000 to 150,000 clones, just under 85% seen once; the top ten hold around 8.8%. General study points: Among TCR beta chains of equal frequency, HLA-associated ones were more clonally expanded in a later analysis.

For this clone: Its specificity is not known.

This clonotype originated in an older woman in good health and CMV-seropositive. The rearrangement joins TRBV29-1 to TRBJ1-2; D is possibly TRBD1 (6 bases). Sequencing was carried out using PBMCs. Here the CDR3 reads CSVIGQIYGYTF. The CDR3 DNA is TGCAGCGTAATTGGACAGATCTATGGCTACACCTTC.